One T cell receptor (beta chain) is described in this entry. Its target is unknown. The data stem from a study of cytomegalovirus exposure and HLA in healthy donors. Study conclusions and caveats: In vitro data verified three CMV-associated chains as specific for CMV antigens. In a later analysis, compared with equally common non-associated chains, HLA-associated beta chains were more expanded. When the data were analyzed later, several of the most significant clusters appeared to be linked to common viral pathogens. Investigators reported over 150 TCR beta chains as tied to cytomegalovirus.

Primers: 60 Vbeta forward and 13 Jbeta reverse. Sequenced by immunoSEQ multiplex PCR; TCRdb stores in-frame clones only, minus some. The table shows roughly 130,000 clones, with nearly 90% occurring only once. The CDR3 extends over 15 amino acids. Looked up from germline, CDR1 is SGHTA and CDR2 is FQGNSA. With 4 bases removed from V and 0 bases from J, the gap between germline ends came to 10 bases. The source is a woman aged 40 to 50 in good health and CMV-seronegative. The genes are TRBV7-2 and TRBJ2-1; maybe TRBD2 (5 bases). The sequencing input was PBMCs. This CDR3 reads CASSWVAGSYNEQFF. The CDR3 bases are TGTGCCAGCAGCTGGGTCGCGGGCTCCTACAATGAGCAGTTCTTC.